The next 19 T cell receptor beta chains were all read from a single sample in a study of cytomegalovirus exposure and HLA in healthy donors. Profiling relied on immunoSEQ multiplex PCR, and the TCRdb table lists in-frame clones only, not all of them. The sample includes roughly 190,000 clones, around nine tenths of them seen just once. Sequencing was carried out using PBMCs. These receptor sequences come from a man aged 30 to 39 in good health and CMV-seropositive.

The sample holds one count of this clone. V gene TRBV6-5 combines with J gene TRBJ2-2; TRBD1 agrees at 7 bases. The ends lost 6 bases at V and 0 bases at J; junction bases unmatched: 1. CDR1 is MNHEY and CDR2 is SVGAGI in the germline V gene. This CDR3 has 14 residues. CDR3: CASRTGANTGELFF. In DNA, the CDR3 is TGTGCCAGCAGAACAGGGGCGAACACCGGGGAGCTGTTTTTT.

The chain employs TRBV7-9 and TRBJ2-7; TRBD1 might be the D (7 bases). Germline values: CDR1 SEHNR, CDR2 FQNEAQ (reference sequence). The V end was cut by 6 bases, the J end by 4 bases, with 19 bases between. The CDR3 is 15 amino acids. In DNA form, the CDR3 reads TGTGCCAGCAGATCAGACAGGGCTAGCGCTTACGAGCAGTACTTC. Protein: CASRSDRASAYEQYF.

The rearrangement uses TRBV28 and TRBJ2-7, with TRBD1 matching over 7 bases. The CDR3 length is 15 residues. The germline gives CDR1 MDHEN, CDR2 SYDVKM. Losses at the gene ends were 6 bases for V and 7 bases for J; bases not matched to a gene: 15. The CDR3: CASSIPRDSLGEQYF. In DNA form, the CDR3 reads TGTGCCAGCAGCATACCCCGGGACAGTCTTGGTGAGCAGTACTTC.

This clone has more than one count but fewer than ten. This chain uses TRBV28 with TRBJ1-1; TRBD1 matches at 7 bases. The CDR3 spans 13 residues. The junction had 7 bases not matched to a gene; V was cut back by 1 base and J by 11 bases. From germline, CDR1 is MDHEN and CDR2 SYDVKM. The CDR3 region is CASSLFRTGDAFF. The CDR3 nucleotides read TGTGCCAGCAGTTTATTCCGGACAGGAGACGCTTTCTTT. Based on the CDR3 plus reference TRBV28 and TRBJ1-1, the full variable domain is DVKVTQSSRYLVKRTGEKVFLECVQDMDHENMFWYRQDPGLGLRLIYFSYDVKMKEKGDIPEGYSVSREKKERFSLILESASTNQTSMYLCASSLFRTGDAFFGQGTRLTVV.

The genes are TRBV5-1 and TRBJ2-1; a possible D gene is TRBD2 (5 bases). Trimming pared 1 base from V and 1 base from J, leaving 12 bases between. The CDR3 loop spans 16 amino acids. In germline, CDR1 is SGHRS, CDR2 YFSETQ. The CDR3 DNA is TGCGCCAGCAGCTTGCTTACGAGCGGATCCTACAATGAGCAGTTCTTC. Protein sequence: CASSLLTSGSYNEQFF.

The genes are TRBV9 and TRBJ2-3; perhaps TRBD1 as D (6 bases). The CDR3 length is 14 residues. Germline V gene sequence: CDR1 SGDLS, CDR2 YYNGEE. Trimming stripped 0 bases from V and 6 bases from J, with 11 bases between. The CDR3 bases are TGTGCCAGCAGCGTAGACCAGGGGCTGGATACGCAGTATTTT. It specifies CASSVDQGLDTQYF.

The chain employs TRBV19 and TRBJ1-5, with unresolved D. Germline V CDR1 and CDR2: LNHDA, SQIVND (reference sequence). The CDR3 has 14 residues. V lost 5 bases to trimming and J lost 1 base, with 9 bases between them. CDR3 nucleotide sequence: TGTGCCAGTAGTGACAAGCCAAGCAATCAGCCCCAGCATTTT. Residues: CASSDKPSNQPQHF. Full variable domain (outside the CDR3, taken from reference TRBV19 and TRBJ1-5): DGGITQSPKYLFRKEGQNVTLSCEQNLNHDAMYWYRQDPGQGLRLIYYSQIVNDFQKGDIAEGYSVSREKKESFPLTVTSAQKNPTAFYLCASSDKPSNQPQHFGDGTRLSIL.

V and J are TRBV7-6 and TRBJ2-1; TRBD2 aligns across 11 bases. Trimming at V came to 3 bases and at J to 5 bases, leaving 6 bases not matched to a gene. Germline V gives CDR1 SGHVS, CDR2 FNYEAQ. The CDR3 is 16 amino acids. The CDR3 reads CASSFKTSGVNNEQFF. CDR3 nucleotides: TGTGCCAGCAGCTTTAAGACTAGCGGGGTGAACAATGAGCAGTTCTTC.

V gene TRBV5-1 combines with J gene TRBJ2-7; D remains unclear. This CDR3 comprises 15 residues. Germline values: CDR1 SGHRS, CDR2 YFSETQ. Trimming removed 1 base at V and 2 bases at J, with 13 bases between. CDR3 region: CASSLFPLDTYEQYF. In DNA form, the CDR3 reads TGCGCCAGCAGCTTGTTCCCGCTAGACACCTACGAGCAGTACTTC.

V is TRBV19 and J is TRBJ2-6; D gene unclear. CDR3 length: 15 amino acids. Germline values: CDR1 LNHDA, CDR2 SQIVND (reference sequence). Deletions cut 6 bases from V and 0 bases from J, with 9 bases between. The CDR3 bases are TGTGCCAGTAGATCACATGCCTCTGGGGCCAACGTCCTGACTTTC. Protein: CASRSHASGANVLTF. Complete variable domain (other parts from reference TRBV19 and TRBJ2-6): DGGITQSPKYLFRKEGQNVTLSCEQNLNHDAMYWYRQDPGQGLRLIYYSQIVNDFQKGDIAEGYSVSREKKESFPLTVTSAQKNPTAFYLCASRSHASGANVLTFGAGSRLTVL.

This chain links TRBV19 with TRBJ1-1; D call uncertain. The V gene lost 9 bases and the J gene lost 6 bases, with 14 bases spanning the gap. Per germline, CDR1 LNHDA and CDR2 SQIVND (reference sequence). This CDR3 comprises 12 residues. DNA for the CDR3: TGTGCCAGCACCCCCGGTATCGCTGAAGCTTTCTTT. It translates to CASTPGIAEAFF.

V and J are TRBV28 and TRBJ1-5; the D gene is possibly TRBD1 (5 bases). Germline lookup yields CDR1 MDHEN and CDR2 SYDVKM. The CDR3 is 16 residues long. Deletions cut 5 bases from V and 0 bases from J, with 14 bases between. CDR3 loop: CASSGGTVNSNQPQHF. The DNA of the CDR3 is TGTGCCAGCAGTGGCGGGACGGTTAATAGCAATCAGCCCCAGCATTTT.

The chain couples TRBV5-6 to TRBJ2-3; a weak D match, TRBD1 (5 bases). CDR1 is SGHDT and CDR2 is YYEEEE in the germline V gene. There are 18 residues in the CDR3. With 0 bases removed from V and 5 bases from J, the gap between germline ends came to 22 bases. For the CDR3, the DNA is TGTGCCAGCAGCTTGGGCTCCACGTGGGGCCAATCCGAAGATACGCAGTATTTT. Encoded protein: CASSLGSTWGQSEDTQYF.

This chain links TRBV6-5 with TRBJ1-2; TRBD1 matches 11 bases. Germline V lookup: CDR1 MNHEY, CDR2 SVGAGI. The CDR3 consists of 13 residues. The trim removed 10 bases at V and 4 bases at J, leaving 5 bases unmatched. CDR3: CATSGTGGYGYTF. For the CDR3, the DNA is TGTGCCACATCCGGGACAGGGGGCTATGGCTACACCTTC.

In the case of this clone: The identical CDR3 is also encoded by other nucleotide sequences in the sample. This chain uses TRBV5-1 with TRBJ2-1; 7 bases are shared with TRBD2. The J segment lost 0 bases and the V segment lost 3 bases, leaving 3 bases of the junction unmatched. Germline V gives CDR1 SGHRS, CDR2 YFSETQ. The CDR3 is made up of 15 amino acids. The CDR3 is CASSSSGSSYNEQFF. In nucleotides, the CDR3 is TGCGCCAGCAGCTCTAGCGGAAGCTCCTACAATGAGCAGTTCTTC.

This clone was counted once. J is TRBJ2-7 and V is TRBV11-3; D gene ambiguous. The CDR3 sequence is 11 residues long. Germline values: CDR1 SGHNT, CDR2 YENEEA. Trimming cost V 4 bases and J 4 bases, with 5 bases left between them. This CDR3 reads CASSSKYEQYF. CDR3 DNA: TGTGCCAGCAGCTCCAAGTACGAGCAGTACTTC.

This chain links TRBV5-1 with TRBJ2-2; TRBD2 matches at 7 bases. The J segment lost 8 bases and the V segment lost 4 bases, leaving 17 bases of the junction unmatched. This CDR3 region has 17 residues. Germline V gives CDR1 SGHRS, CDR2 YFSETQ. The CDR3 bases are TGCGCCAGCAGCCGGGAGGTTCAGGACAATTGGATGGGGGAGCTGTTTTTT. Translating it yields CASSREVQDNWMGELFF.

The chain employs TRBV4-3 and TRBJ2-1; possible D gene TRBD2, 6 bases. Germline V gene data show CDR1 as LGHNA and CDR2 as YSLEER. The CDR3 runs 15 residues. Trimming stripped 3 bases from V and 6 bases from J, with 15 bases between. CDR3 nucleotides: TGCGCCAGCAGCCAGCAGACCGGGACTGTCAATGAGCAGTTCTTC. Its translation: CASSQQTGTVNEQFF.

This chain connects TRBV27 to TRBJ2-3; D is unclear. V lost 6 bases to trimming and J lost 6 bases, with 7 bases between them. There are 11 residues in the CDR3. From germline, CDR1 is MNHEY and CDR2 SMNVEV (reference sequence). CDR3 DNA sequence: TGTGCCAGCAGCGTAGGTGATACGCAGTATTTT. This encodes CASSVGDTQYF.